A single sample is the source of the 17 T cell receptor beta chains below, sequenced in a study of T cell clones after liver transplantation. TCRbeta sequences of proliferating CFSE-low MLR cells were labeled alloreactive. Antigen specificity for these receptors is unknown. Method: immunoSEQ multiplex PCR; TCRdb's copy keeps in-frame clones and lacks some. The sample yields 5,000 to 7,000 clones, about 30% seen once. Sequenced: CD4+ T cells from cultured PBMCs. These TCRs come from a human patient who received a liver transplant. Some T cells may have come from the graft donor.

This clone has more than one count but fewer than ten. The chain joins TRBV27 to TRBJ2-5, with D perhaps matching TRBD2 (6 bases). Per the germline V gene, CDR1 is MNHEY and CDR2 is SMNVEV (reference sequence). Trimming left V 8 bases short and J 4 bases short, with 17 bases between. The CDR3 totals 14 residues. This chain's CDR3 is CASRFSGGGETQYF. The CDR3 DNA reads as TGTGCCAGCCGGTTTAGCGGAGGTGGAGAGACCCAGTACTTC.

CDR3 nucleotide sequence: TGTGCCAGCAGCTTTCAAGGGATTTCGGTCACTGAAGCTTTCTTT. This translates into CASSFQGISVTEAFF. The genes are TRBV7-1 and TRBJ1-1; the D is unclear. Being an ORF, TRBV7-1 has a function that is uncertain. The germline V and J ends were trimmed by 4 bases and 4 bases, with 16 bases remaining between them. The CDR3 contains 15 residues.

On this clone itself: Other DNA sequences within the sample encode an identical CDR3. J is TRBJ1-5 and V is TRBV7-2; possible D gene TRBD1, 5 bases. The CDR3 sequence is 15 residues long. The V gene's germline CDR1 is SGHTA and CDR2 FQGNSA. Trimming stripped 3 bases from V and 5 bases from J, with 14 bases between. The chain's CDR3 is CASSFHRGGDQPQHF. CDR3 DNA: TGTGCCAGCAGCTTCCACCGGGGGGGGGATCAGCCCCAGCATTTT.

The chain is built from TRBV6-9 and TRBJ1-2; D remains ambiguous. Germline V gives CDR1 MNHGY, CDR2 SVAAGI. This CDR3 has 11 residues. Trimming took off 5 bases at V and 6 bases at J, with 7 bases between the two ends. CDR3 residues: CASSIGNGYTF. CDR3 bases: TGTGCCAGCAGTATAGGGAATGGCTACACCTTC.

The chain has TRBV7-3 and TRBJ2-2; D may be TRBD2 (5 bases). The CDR3 is 14 residues long. Germline-derived CDR1 and CDR2 are SGHTA and FQGTGA. Trimming stripped 6 bases from V and 0 bases from J, with 8 bases between. Written as DNA, the CDR3 is TGTGCCAGCAGTTACGGGACGAACACCGGGGAGCTGTTTTTT. Translation gives CASSYGTNTGELFF. The whole variable domain, remainder taken from reference TRBV7-3 and TRBJ2-2, is GAGVSQTPSNKVTEKGKYVELRCDPISGHTALYWYRQSLGQGPEFLIYFQGTGAADDSGLPNDRFFAVRPEGSVSTLKIQRTERGDSAVYLCASSYGTNTGELFFGEGSRLTVL.

V usage is TRBV6-1 and J usage is TRBJ2-3, with 8 bases aligning to TRBD1. The germline V gene has CDR1 MNHNS and CDR2 SASEGT. V shed 3 bases and J 2 bases; nucleotides not matched to a gene: 10. The CDR3 consists of 17 residues. The CDR3: CASSDRQGTGFTDTQYF. As DNA, the CDR3 is TGTGCCAGCAGTGACCGACAGGGGACGGGGTTCACAGATACGCAGTATTTT.

The chain uses TRBV7-2 and TRBJ2-7; D gene unclear. The CDR3 runs 12 residues. Per germline, CDR1 SGHTA and CDR2 FQGNSA. V lost 3 bases and J lost 3, with 6 bases in between. CDR3: CASSFSIYEQYF. DNA for the CDR3: TGTGCCAGCAGCTTTTCTATCTACGAGCAGTACTTC.

This clone was observed a handful of times. Germline is not matched at one junction end, which may reflect a read error. Other DNA variants within this sample encode the same CDR3. This chain connects TRBV4-1 to TRBJ1-5, with a weak D call TRBD1 (5 bases). CDR3 length equals 14 residues. Per germline, CDR1 MGHRA and CDR2 YSYEKL. The CDR3 reads CASSPGAGNQPQHF. CDR3 coding DNA: TGTGCCAGCAGCCCCGGGGCAGGCAATCAGCCCCAGCATTTT.

The genes are TRBV5-4 and TRBJ1-5; tentative D call: TRBD1 (5 bases). Germline-derived CDR1 and CDR2 are SGHNT and YYREEE (reference sequence). The CDR3 spans 14 residues. The V end lost 4 bases, the J end lost 2 bases, and 10 bases lay between the germline ends. DNA of the CDR3: TGTGCCAGCAGCCCCGGGGCAGGCAATCAGCCCCAGCATTTT. Translating it yields CASSPGAGNQPQHF. The full variable domain, with the rest looked up from reference TRBV5-4 and TRBJ1-5, is ETGVTQSPTHLIKTRGQQVTLRCSSQSGHNTVSWYQQALGQGPQFIFQYYREEENGRGNFPPRFSGLQFPNYSSELNVNALELDDSALYLCASSPGAGNQPQHFGDGTRLSIL.

A note on this clone: One base away lies a much larger clone, so this may be a sequencing read error. The rearrangement uses TRBV7-2 and TRBJ1-5; 9 bases match TRBD1. Trimming took 1 base from V and 6 from J; bases not matched to a gene: 4. Per the germline V gene, CDR1 is SGHTA and CDR2 is FQGNSA. This CDR3 has 15 residues. The CDR3 sequence is CASSLGGTGSQPQHF. The DNA for the CDR3 is TGTGCCAGCAGCTTAGGCGGGACAGGGAGTCAGCCCCAGCATTTT.

The genes are TRBV19 and TRBJ1-1; D might be TRBD1 (5 bases). Per germline, CDR1 LNHDA and CDR2 SQIVND (reference sequence). V was pared by 4 bases and J by 0 bases, with 18 bases between. The length of the CDR3 is 17 residues. CDR3 loop: CASSRGLSPALNTEAFF. The CDR3 DNA reads TGTGCCAGTAGTAGGGGACTGTCGCCTGCATTGAACACTGAAGCTTTCTTT.

The sample holds one count of this clone. The V call is TRBV29-1, the J call TRBJ2-5; D is ambiguous. The CDR3 sequence is 15 residues long. The V end was cut by 5 bases, the J end by 1 base, with 17 bases between. The germline gives CDR1 SQVTM, CDR2 ANQGSEA. CDR3 sequence: CSVTRAALPQETQYF. The CDR3 coding sequence is TGCAGCGTTACCCGGGCCGCCCTCCCCCAAGAGACCCAGTACTTC.

There are a few counts of this clone. The chain is built from TRBV6-7 and TRBJ2-1; weak D call: TRBD1 (5 bases). TRBV6-7 is an open reading frame whose function is uncertain. This CDR3 is built from 14 residues. V lost 2 bases, J lost 1 base, and 6 bases lay in between. CDR3 residues: CASSYTGSYNEQFF. The CDR3 DNA is TGTGCCAGCAGTTACACAGGTTCCTACAATGAGCAGTTCTTC.

This clone was found a few times. This chain connects TRBV7-2 to TRBJ2-7; TRBD2 agrees at 8 bases. There are 16 residues in the CDR3. V was pared by 4 bases and J by 4 bases, with 12 bases of the junction left unmatched. CDR1 is SGHTA and CDR2 is FQGNSA in the germline V gene. CDR3 coding DNA: TGTGCCAGCAGCTCCAGAAGCGGGAGCGGTACGTACGAGCAGTACTTC. This sequence encodes CASSSRSGSGTYEQYF.

By its share, this clone is medium-sized. CDR3 bases: TGTGCCAGTAATGCGGGAGGTCGATACAATGAGCAGTTCTTC. Protein: CASNAGGRYNEQFF. The V gene is TRBV19, the J gene TRBJ2-1, with 8 nucleotides matching TRBD2. Per germline, CDR1 LNHDA and CDR2 SQIVND (reference sequence). The CDR3 is made up of 14 amino acids. V shed 7 bases and J 4 bases; nucleotides not matched to a gene: 6.

The chain combines TRBV10-3 with TRBJ2-1, with 8 nucleotides matching TRBD2. The CDR3 spans 14 residues. Trimming at V came to 10 bases and at J to 5 bases, leaving 10 bases not matched to a gene. From germline, CDR1 is ENHRY and CDR2 SYGVKD. CDR3 sequence reads: CASTAGTRNNEQFF. The CDR3 DNA reads TGTGCCAGCACCGCCGGGACTAGAAACAATGAGCAGTTCTTC.

This clone was seen more than once but under ten times. V is TRBV7-9 and J is TRBJ1-1; TRBD1 matches 7 bases. The length of the CDR3 is 13 residues. The germline V gene encodes CDR1 SEHNR and CDR2 FQNEAQ (reference sequence). J lost 9 bases, V lost 3 bases, and 7 bases had no gene match. CDR3 amino acids: CASSLGMGQKAFF. The CDR3 DNA is TGTGCCAGCAGCTTGGGCATGGGACAGAAAGCTTTCTTT.